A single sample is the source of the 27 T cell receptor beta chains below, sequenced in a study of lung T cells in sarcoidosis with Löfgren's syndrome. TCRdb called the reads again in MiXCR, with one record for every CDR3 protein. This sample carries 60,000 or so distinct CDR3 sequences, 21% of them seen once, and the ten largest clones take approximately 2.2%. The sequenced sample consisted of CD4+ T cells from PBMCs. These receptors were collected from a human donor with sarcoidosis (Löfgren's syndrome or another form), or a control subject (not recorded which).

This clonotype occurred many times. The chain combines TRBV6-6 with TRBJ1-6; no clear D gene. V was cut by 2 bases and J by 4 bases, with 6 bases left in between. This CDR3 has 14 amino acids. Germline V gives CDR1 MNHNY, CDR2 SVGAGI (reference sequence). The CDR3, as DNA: TGTGCCAGCAGTTACGACGGTTATAATTCACCCCTCCACTTT. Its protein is CASSYDGYNSPLHF.

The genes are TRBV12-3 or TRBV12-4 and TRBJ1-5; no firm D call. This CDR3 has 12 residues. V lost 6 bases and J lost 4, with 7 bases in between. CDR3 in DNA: TGTGCCAGCAGAAGGGAGAATCAGCCCCAGCATTTT. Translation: CASRRENQPQHF.

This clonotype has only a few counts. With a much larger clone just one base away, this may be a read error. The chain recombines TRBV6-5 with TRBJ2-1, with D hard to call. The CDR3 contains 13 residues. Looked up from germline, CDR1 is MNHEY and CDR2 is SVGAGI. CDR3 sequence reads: CASSYDSYDEQFF. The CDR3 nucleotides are TGTGCCAGCAGTTACGACTCCTACGATGAGCAGTTCTTC.

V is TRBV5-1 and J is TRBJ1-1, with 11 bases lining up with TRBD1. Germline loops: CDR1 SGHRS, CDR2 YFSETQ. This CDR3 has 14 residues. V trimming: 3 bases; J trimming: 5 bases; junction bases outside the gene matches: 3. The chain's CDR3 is CASSSDRGRTEAFF. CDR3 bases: TGCGCCAGCAGCTCGGACAGGGGGCGGACTGAAGCTTTCTTT.

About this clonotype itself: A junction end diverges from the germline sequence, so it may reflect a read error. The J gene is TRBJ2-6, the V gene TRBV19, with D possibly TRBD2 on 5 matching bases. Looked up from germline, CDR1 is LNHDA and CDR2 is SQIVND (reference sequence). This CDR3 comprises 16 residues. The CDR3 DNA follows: TGTGCCAGTAGTCCCCGGACTGGCTCTTGGGCCAACGTCCTGACTTTC. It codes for CASSPRTGSWANVLTF.

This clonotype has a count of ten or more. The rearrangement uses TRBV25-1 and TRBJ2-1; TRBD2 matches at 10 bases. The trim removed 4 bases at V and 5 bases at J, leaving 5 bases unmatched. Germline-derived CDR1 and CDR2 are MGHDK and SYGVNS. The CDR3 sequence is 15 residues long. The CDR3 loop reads CASSGLAGGHNEQFF. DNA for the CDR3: TGTGCCAGCAGTGGTTTAGCGGGAGGACACAATGAGCAGTTCTTC.

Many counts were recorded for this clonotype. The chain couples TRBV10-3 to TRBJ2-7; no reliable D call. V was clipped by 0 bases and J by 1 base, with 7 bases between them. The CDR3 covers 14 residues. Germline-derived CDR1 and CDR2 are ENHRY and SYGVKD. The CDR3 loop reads CAISESSESYEQYF. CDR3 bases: TGTGCCATCAGTGAGTCGTCCGAGTCCTACGAGCAGTACTTC.

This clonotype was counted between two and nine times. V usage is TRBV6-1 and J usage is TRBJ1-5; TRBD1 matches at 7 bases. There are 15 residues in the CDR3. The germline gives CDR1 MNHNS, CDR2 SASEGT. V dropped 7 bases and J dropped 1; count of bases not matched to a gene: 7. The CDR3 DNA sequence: TGTGCCAGCACTGGCGGGACAGTGAGCAATCAGCCCCAGCATTTT. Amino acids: CASTGGTVSNQPQHF.

The CDR3 reads CASSMEGQGPCEQYF. CDR3 DNA sequence: TGTGCCAGTAGTATGGAGGGACAGGGCCCCTGCGAGCAGTACTTC. V and J are TRBV19 and TRBJ2-7; 9 nucleotides line up with TRBD1. Losses at the gene ends were 3 bases for V and 6 bases for J; bases not matched to a gene: 9. The CDR3 is 15 residues long. The V gene's germline CDR1 is LNHDA and CDR2 SQIVND (reference sequence). Variable domain in full (rest from reference TRBV19 and TRBJ2-7): DGGITQSPKYLFRKEGQNVTLSCEQNLNHDAMYWYRQDPGQGLRLIYYSQIVNDFQKGDIAEGYSVSREKKESFPLTVTSAQKNPTAFYLCASSMEGQGPCEQYFGPGTRLTVT.

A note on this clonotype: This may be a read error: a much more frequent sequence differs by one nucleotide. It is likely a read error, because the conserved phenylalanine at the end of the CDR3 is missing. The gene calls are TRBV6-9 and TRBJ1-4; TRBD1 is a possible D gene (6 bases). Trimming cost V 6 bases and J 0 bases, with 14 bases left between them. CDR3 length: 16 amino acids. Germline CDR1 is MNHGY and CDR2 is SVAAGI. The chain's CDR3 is CASSYGTLATNEKLFS. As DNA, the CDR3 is TGTGCCAGCAGCTATGGGACACTTGCAACTAATGAAAAACTGTTTTCT.

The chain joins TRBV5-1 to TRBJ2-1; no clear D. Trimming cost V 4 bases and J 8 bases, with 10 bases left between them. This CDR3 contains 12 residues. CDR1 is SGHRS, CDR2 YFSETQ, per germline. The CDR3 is CASSAAGYEQFF. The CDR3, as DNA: TGCGCCAGCAGCGCCGCCGGTTATGAGCAGTTCTTC.

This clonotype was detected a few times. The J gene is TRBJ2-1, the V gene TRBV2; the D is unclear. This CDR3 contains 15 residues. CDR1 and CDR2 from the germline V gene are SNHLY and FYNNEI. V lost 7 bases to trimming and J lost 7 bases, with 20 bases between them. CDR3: CASTEEVRHGNEQFF. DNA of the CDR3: TGTGCCAGCACCGAAGAGGTGAGACATGGAAATGAGCAGTTCTTC. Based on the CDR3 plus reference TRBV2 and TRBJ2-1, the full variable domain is EPEVTQTPSHQVTQMGQEVILRCVPISNHLYFYWYRQILGQKVEFLVSFYNNEISEKSEIFDDQFSVERPDGSNFTLKIRSTKLEDSAMYFCASTEEVRHGNEQFFGPGTRLTVL.

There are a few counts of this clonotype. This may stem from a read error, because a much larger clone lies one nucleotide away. CDR3 in DNA: TGTGCCGCCAGCAGAGATCTGGGAGATATCGGCATTCAGTACTTC. Its protein is CAASRDLGDIGIQYF. This chain connects TRBV15 to TRBJ2-4; D may be TRBD2 (5 bases). The CDR3 has 15 residues. The germline V gene encodes CDR1 LNHNV and CDR2 YYDKDF (reference sequence).

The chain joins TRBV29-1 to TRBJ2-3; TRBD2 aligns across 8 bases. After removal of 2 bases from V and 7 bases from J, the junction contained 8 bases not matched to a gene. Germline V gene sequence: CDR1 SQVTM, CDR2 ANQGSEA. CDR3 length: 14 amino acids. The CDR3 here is CSVERSGIENTQYF. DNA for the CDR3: TGCAGCGTTGAACGTAGCGGGATAGAAAATACGCAGTATTTT.

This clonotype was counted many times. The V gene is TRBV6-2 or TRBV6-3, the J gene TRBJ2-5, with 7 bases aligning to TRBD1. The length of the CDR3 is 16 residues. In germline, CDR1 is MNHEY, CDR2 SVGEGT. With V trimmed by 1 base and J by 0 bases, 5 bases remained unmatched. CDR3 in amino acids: CASSYWGRGYQETQYF. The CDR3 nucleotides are TGTGCCAGCAGTTACTGGGGCAGGGGGTACCAAGAGACCCAGTACTTC.

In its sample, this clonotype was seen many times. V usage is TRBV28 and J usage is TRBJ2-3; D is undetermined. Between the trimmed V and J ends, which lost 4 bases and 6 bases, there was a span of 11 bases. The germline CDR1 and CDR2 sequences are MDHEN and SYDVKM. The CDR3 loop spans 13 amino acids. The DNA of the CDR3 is TGTGCCAGCAGTTGGCCCGCTGGGGATACGCAGTATTTT. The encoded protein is CASSWPAGDTQYF.

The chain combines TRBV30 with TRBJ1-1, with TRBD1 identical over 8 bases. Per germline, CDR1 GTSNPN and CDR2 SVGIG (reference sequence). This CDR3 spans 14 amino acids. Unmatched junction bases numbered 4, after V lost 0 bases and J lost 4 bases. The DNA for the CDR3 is TGTGCCTGGAGTGTACAGGGGGAAAGCACTGAAGCTTTCTTT. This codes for CAWSVQGESTEAFF.

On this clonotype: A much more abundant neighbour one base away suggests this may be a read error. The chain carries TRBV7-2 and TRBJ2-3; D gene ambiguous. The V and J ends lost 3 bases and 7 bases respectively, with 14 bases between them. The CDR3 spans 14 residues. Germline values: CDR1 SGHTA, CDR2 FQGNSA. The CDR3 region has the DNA TGTGCCAGCAGCTTCGATCCGAGCTCCAATACGCAGTATTTT. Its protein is CASSFDPSSNTQYF.

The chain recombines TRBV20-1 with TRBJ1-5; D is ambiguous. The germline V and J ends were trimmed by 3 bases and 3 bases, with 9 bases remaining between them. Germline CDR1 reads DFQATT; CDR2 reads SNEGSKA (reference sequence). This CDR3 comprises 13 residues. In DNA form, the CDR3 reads TGCAGTGCTAGTCTTGGATCCAATCAGCCCCAGCATTTT. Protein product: CSASLGSNQPQHF.

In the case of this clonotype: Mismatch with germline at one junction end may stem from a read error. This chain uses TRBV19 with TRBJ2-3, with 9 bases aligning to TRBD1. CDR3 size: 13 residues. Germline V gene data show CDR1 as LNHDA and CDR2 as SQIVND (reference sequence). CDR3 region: CASGTGPGETQYF. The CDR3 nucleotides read TGTGCCAGTGGGACAGGGCCGGGAGAGACCCAGTACTTT.

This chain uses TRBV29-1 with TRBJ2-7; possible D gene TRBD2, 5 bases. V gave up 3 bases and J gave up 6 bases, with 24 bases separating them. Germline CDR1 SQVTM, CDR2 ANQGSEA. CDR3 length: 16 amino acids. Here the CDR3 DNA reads TGCAGCGTTGAGGGGTCAAACTTTCGGGGTGAGGGCGAGCAGTACTTC. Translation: CSVEGSNFRGEGEQYF.

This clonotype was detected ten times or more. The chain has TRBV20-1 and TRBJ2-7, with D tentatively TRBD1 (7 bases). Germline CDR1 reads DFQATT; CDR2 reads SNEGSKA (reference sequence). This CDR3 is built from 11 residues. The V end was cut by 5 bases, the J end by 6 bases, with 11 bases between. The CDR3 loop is CSAPQGGEQYV. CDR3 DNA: TGCAGTGCTCCGCAGGGGGGCGAGCAGTACGTC.

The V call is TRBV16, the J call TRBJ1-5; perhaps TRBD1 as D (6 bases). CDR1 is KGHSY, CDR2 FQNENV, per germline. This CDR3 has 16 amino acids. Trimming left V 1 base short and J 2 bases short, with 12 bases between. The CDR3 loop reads CASSQLGGGGNQPQHF. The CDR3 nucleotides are TGTGCCAGCAGCCAATTGGGAGGGGGGGGCAATCAGCCCCAGCATTTT.

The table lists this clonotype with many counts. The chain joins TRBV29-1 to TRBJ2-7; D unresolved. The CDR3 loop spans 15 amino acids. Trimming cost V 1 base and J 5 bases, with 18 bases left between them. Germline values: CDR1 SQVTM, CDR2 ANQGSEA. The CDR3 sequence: CSVEGPTYRANEQYF. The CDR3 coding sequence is TGCAGCGTTGAAGGTCCAACATACCGGGCAAACGAGCAGTACTTC.

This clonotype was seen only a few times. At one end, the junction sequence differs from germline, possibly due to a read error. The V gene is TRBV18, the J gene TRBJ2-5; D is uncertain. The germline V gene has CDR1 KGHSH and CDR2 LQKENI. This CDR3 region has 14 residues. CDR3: CASVSGVYQGTQYF. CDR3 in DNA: TGTGCCAGCGTTTCGGGTGTGTACCAAGGGACCCAGTACTTC.

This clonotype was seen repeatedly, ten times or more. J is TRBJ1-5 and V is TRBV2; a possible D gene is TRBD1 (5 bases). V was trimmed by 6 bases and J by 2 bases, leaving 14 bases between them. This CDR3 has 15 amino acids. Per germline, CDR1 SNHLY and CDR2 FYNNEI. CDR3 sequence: CASRKRGYGNQPQHF. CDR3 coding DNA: TGTGCCAGCAGAAAAAGGGGTTACGGCAATCAGCCCCAGCATTTT.

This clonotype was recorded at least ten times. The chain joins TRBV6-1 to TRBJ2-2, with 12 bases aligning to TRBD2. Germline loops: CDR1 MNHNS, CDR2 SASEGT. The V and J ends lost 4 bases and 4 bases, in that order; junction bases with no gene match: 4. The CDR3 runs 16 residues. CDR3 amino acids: CASSAPSGGATGELFF. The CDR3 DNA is TGTGCCAGCAGTGCCCCTAGCGGGGGGGCCACCGGGGAGCTGTTTTTT.